Presented here are 2 T cell receptor beta chains from one specimen sequenced in a study of blood T cell repertoires in COVID-19. This table comes from immunoSEQ multiplex PCR, and its TCRdb copy is limited to in-frame clones, with some not included. The table shows about 150,000 clones, with around 84% occurring only once. The sample comprised peripheral blood. The receptor source for this set is a woman between 45 and 60 years old with acute or convalescent COVID-19.

The chain links TRBV7-9 to TRBJ1-3; D call uncertain. In germline, CDR1 is SEHNR, CDR2 FQNEAQ (reference sequence). V was clipped by 6 bases and J by 9 bases, with 21 bases between them. This CDR3 region has 15 residues. The CDR3 DNA follows: TGTGCCAGCAGTCGTGACCTTACGGGGTCGGGCACCATATATTTT. Translating it yields CASSRDLTGSGTIYF.

The rearrangement uses TRBV5-1 and TRBJ1-1; 7 positions agree with TRBD1. The CDR3 runs to 14 residues. Unmatched junction bases numbered 6, after V lost 6 bases and J lost 1 base. The V gene's germline CDR1 is SGHRS and CDR2 YFSETQ. CDR3: CASMTGTENTEAFF. In DNA form, the CDR3 reads TGCGCCAGCATGACCGGGACAGAGAACACTGAAGCTTTCTTT.